This T cell receptor (beta chain) was found in a study of blood T cell repertoires in COVID-19. In the study overall: Both acute and convalescent COVID-19 samples were obtained from the United States, Italy and Spain. In each case, the material was cDNA or gDNA derived from T cells, B-cell-depleted T cells, or PBMCs.

As processed by the authors: For nucleated cells, counts were estimated from reference gene primer amplification. The data were produced by immunoSEQ multiplex PCR, yet TCRdb's version contains in-frame clones alone and is incomplete. That table supplies the V and J calls and clone size; D and trimming were determined from the DNA. Seen here are hundreds of thousands of clones, roughly 80% observed once, and the top ten hold just over 2.5%. With V trimmed by 4 bases and J by 12 bases, 8 bases remained unmatched. In germline, CDR1 is SGHRS, CDR2 YFSETQ. The CDR3 loop spans 14 amino acids. The chain uses TRBV5-1 and TRBJ2-7, with 15 bases lining up with TRBD2. The TCR was taken from a woman in her 70s with active or convalescent COVID-19. Sequenced: peripheral blood. CDR3 sequence: CASSPGLAGGPGYF. DNA of the CDR3: TGCGCCAGCAGCCCCGGACTAGCGGGAGGGCCTGGGTACTTC.